Each of the 10 T cell receptor beta chains below was sequenced from the same sample in a study of T-cell memory formation after mild COVID-19. MiXCR was run by TCRdb on the 5' RACE reads, yielding one entry per CDR3 protein. The table has 390,000 or so distinct CDR3 sequences, about 17% seen once; the top ten hold about 22%. The specimen sequenced was PBMCs or a T cell subset sorted from them (not recorded which). The origin of the receptors is a man younger than 30 who had mild COVID-19 (a few samples of this study predate the infection). Cell type and time point are not known.

The table lists this clonotype with a few counts. The J gene is TRBJ1-1, the V gene TRBV28; D is ambiguous. This CDR3 has 11 amino acids. Trimming took off 6 bases at V and 8 bases at J, with 10 bases between the two ends. Looked up from germline, CDR1 is MDHEN and CDR2 is SYDVKM. CDR3 residues: CASSTPGEAFF. The CDR3 DNA is TGTGCCAGCAGCACACCCGGGGAAGCTTTCTTT.

The table lists this clonotype with a few counts. The chain uses TRBV5-1 and TRBJ2-3, with no clear D. The germline V gene encodes CDR1 SGHRS and CDR2 YFSETQ. V was clipped by 0 bases and J by 2 bases, with 7 bases between them. This CDR3 is 14 amino acids long. CDR3 sequence (DNA): TGCGCCAGCAGCTTGGTGCAGAACACAGATACGCAGTATTTT. Encoded protein: CASSLVQNTDTQYF.

This clonotype was seen a handful of times. The V call is TRBV20-1, the J call TRBJ1-3; D is unclear. V lost 3 bases to trimming and J lost 4 bases, with 10 bases between them. The CDR3 contains 13 residues. Germline V gene data show CDR1 as DFQATT and CDR2 as SNEGSKA (reference sequence). CDR3 region: CSASPPGGNTIYF. The CDR3 DNA follows: TGCAGTGCTAGCCCCCCTGGGGGAAACACCATATATTTT.

This clonotype appeared a few times. The chain carries TRBV12-3 or TRBV12-4 and TRBJ1-3, with TRBD1 as a possible D gene (5 bases). The CDR3 has 13 residues. Trimming left V 6 bases short and J 7 bases short, with 13 bases between. CDR3 protein: CASSPDSSNTIYF. CDR3 coding DNA: TGTGCCAGCAGCCCCGACAGTTCGAACACCATATATTTT.

This chain uses TRBV7-8 with TRBJ2-2; no firm D call. The germline V gene has CDR1 SGHVS and CDR2 FQNEAQ. The V end lost 5 bases, the J end lost 5 bases, and 9 bases lay between the germline ends. The CDR3 has 13 amino acids. The CDR3 is CASSPHGTGELFF. The CDR3 nucleotides read TGTGCCAGCAGCCCCCATGGGACCGGGGAGCTGTTTTTT. Supplemented by reference TRBV7-8 and TRBJ2-2, the full variable domain reads GAGVSQSPRYKVAKRGQDVALRCDPISGHVSLFWYQQALGQGPEFLTYFQNEAQLDKSGLPSDRFFAERPEGSVSTLKIQRTQQEDSAVYLCASSPHGTGELFFGEGSRLTVL.

This clonotype was recorded a few times. In DNA form, the CDR3 reads TGCGCCAGCAGCTTGGAGTCAGGGACCTATGGCTACACCTTC. It codes for CASSLESGTYGYTF. The chain uses TRBV5-1 and TRBJ1-2; TRBD1 might be the D (5 bases). The CDR3 totals 14 residues. Germline V gene data show CDR1 as SGHRS and CDR2 as YFSETQ. Trimming pared 0 bases from V and 4 bases from J, leaving 10 bases between.

V is TRBV6-5 and J is TRBJ2-2; D is possibly TRBD2 (6 bases). The CDR3 length is 15 residues. The V and J ends lost 8 bases and 8 bases respectively, with 21 bases between them. The V gene's germline CDR1 is MNHEY and CDR2 SVGAGI. The CDR3 spells CASRREWSTSGELFF. The DNA of the CDR3 is TGTGCCAGCCGCCGGGAGTGGAGCACGTCGGGGGAGCTGTTTTTT.

This clonotype was seen a few times. This chain uses TRBV2 with TRBJ2-3; 7 bases match TRBD2. Germline values: CDR1 SNHLY, CDR2 FYNNEI. The CDR3 spans 19 residues. J gave up 0 bases and V 3 bases, and 15 bases lay outside the gene matches. In nucleotides, the CDR3 is TGTGCCAGCAGTGACCTACCCGTAGGACTAGACCCTAGCACAGATACGCAGTATTTT. Translated, it gives CASSDLPVGLDPSTDTQYF.

This clonotype was found a few times. The chain carries TRBV20-1 and TRBJ2-2; no definite D call. Per germline, CDR1 DFQATT and CDR2 SNEGSKA (reference sequence). The CDR3 runs to 13 residues. The V end was cut by 3 bases, the J end by 1 base, with 6 bases between. CDR3 DNA: TGCAGTGCTAGCGAAGGGAACACCGGGGAGCTGTTTTTT. Its translation is CSASEGNTGELFF.

In DNA form, the CDR3 reads TGTGCCAGCAGTCTTTACGTGGGCACTGAAGCTTTCTTT. This encodes CASSLYVGTEAFF. The V gene is TRBV6-5, the J gene TRBJ1-1; D is ambiguous. The CDR3 totals 13 residues. The ends were cut back, 5 bases at V and 4 bases at J, with 11 bases in the middle. Germline V gene data show CDR1 as MNHEY and CDR2 as SVGAGI.